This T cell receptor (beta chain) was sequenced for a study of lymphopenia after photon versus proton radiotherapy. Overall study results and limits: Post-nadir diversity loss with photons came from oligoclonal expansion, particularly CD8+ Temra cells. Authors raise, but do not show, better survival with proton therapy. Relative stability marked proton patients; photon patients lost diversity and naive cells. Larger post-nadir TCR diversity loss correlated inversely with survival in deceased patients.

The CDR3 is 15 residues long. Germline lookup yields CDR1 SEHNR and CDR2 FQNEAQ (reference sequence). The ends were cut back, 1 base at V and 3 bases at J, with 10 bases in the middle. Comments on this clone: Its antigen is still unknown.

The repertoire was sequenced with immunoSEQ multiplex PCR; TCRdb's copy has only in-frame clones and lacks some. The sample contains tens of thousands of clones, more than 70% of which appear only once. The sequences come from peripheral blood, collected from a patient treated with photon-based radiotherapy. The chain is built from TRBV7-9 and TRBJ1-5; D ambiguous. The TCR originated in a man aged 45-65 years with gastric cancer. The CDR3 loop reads CASSLDYDHNQPQHF. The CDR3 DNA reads TGTGCCAGCAGCTTAGACTACGACCACAATCAGCCCCAGCATTTT.